The 9 T cell receptor beta chains below come from one sample, sequenced in a study of cytomegalovirus exposure and HLA in healthy donors. Sequencing was performed with immunoSEQ multiplex PCR; in TCRdb, only in-frame clones are kept and a portion is missing. The sample records around 74,000 clones, 85% being singletons. The specimen was PBMCs. The receptors shown here come from a man in his thirties or forties in good health and CMV-seronegative.

The chain links TRBV29-1 to TRBJ1-1; D unresolved. This CDR3 is built from 12 residues. Trimming stripped 3 bases from V and 2 bases from J, with 7 bases between. Germline lookup yields CDR1 SQVTM and CDR2 ANQGSEA. The CDR3 protein is CSVDHTNTEAFF. As DNA, the CDR3 is TGCAGCGTTGACCACACAAACACTGAAGCTTTCTTT.

This chain uses TRBV7-2 with TRBJ1-1; no clear D. The germline V gene encodes CDR1 SGHTA and CDR2 FQGNSA. The CDR3 extends over 13 amino acids. V was cut by 5 bases and J by 8 bases, with 15 bases left in between. Written as DNA, the CDR3 is TGTGCCAGCAGCCTAGGACTAGTCAGAGAAGCTTTCTTT. As protein: CASSLGLVREAFF.

This clone was counted a single time. The J gene is TRBJ2-5, the V gene TRBV5-1; 12 bases align to TRBD2. With V trimmed by 0 bases and J by 4 bases, 10 bases remained unmatched. CDR1 SGHRS and CDR2 YFSETQ come from the germline V gene. There are 18 residues in the CDR3. DNA of the CDR3: TGCGCCAGCAGCTTGGTCGGGCTAGCGGGAGGGCCGAGAGAGACCCAGTACTTC. This codes for CASSLVGLAGGPRETQYF.

The chain uses TRBV7-9 and TRBJ2-1; D gene uncertain. The CDR3 runs to 12 residues. The germline V gene encodes CDR1 SEHNR and CDR2 FQNEAQ (reference sequence). The V gene lost 1 base and the J gene lost 10 bases, with 8 bases spanning the gap. Written as DNA, the CDR3 is TGTGCCAGCAGCTTAGTGGCACCCGAGCAGTTCTTC. Residues: CASSLVAPEQFF.

This sequence joins TRBV4-3 and TRBJ2-2; tentative D call: TRBD2 (5 bases). Germline CDR1 LGHNA, CDR2 YSLEER. The V end lost 4 bases, the J end lost 0 bases, and 15 bases lay between the germline ends. The CDR3 is 17 amino acids. The CDR3 DNA reads TGCGCCAGCAGCCCCCTCCAAGAGGGATCGAACACCGGGGAGCTGTTTTTT. Translating gives CASSPLQEGSNTGELFF.

This sequence joins TRBV7-2 and TRBJ1-2; D is ambiguous. The V end lost 5 bases, the J end lost 0 bases, and 10 bases lay between the germline ends. Per germline, CDR1 SGHTA and CDR2 FQGNSA. The CDR3 contains 14 residues. CDR3 DNA: TGTGCCAGCAGCCGCGCTGGAGCTAACTATGGCTACACCTTC. This translates into CASSRAGANYGYTF.

V and J are TRBV7-6 and TRBJ2-7, with 7 bases identical to TRBD2. The junction had 0 bases not matched to a gene; V was cut back by 1 base and J by 0 bases. Germline V gene lookup returns CDR1 SGHVS and CDR2 FNYEAQ. This CDR3 has 14 amino acids. CDR3 bases: TGTGCCAGCAGCTTAGGGACTAGCTCCTACGAGCAGTACGTC. It translates to CASSLGTSSYEQYV.

The J gene is TRBJ1-3, the V gene TRBV7-6; D gene ambiguous. From germline, CDR1 is SGHVS and CDR2 FNYEAQ. Between the trimmed V and J ends, which lost 1 base and 0 bases, there was a span of 16 bases. CDR3 length equals 18 residues. CDR3: CASSLDTWAHFSGNTIYF. CDR3 coding DNA: TGTGCCAGCAGCTTAGATACCTGGGCCCATTTCTCTGGAAACACCATATATTTT.

This clone was observed a handful of times. The chain combines TRBV2 with TRBJ1-1; D unresolved. The V gene's germline CDR1 is SNHLY and CDR2 FYNNEI. The length of the CDR3 is 15 residues. The germline V and J ends were trimmed by 5 bases and 1 base, with 14 bases remaining between them. The DNA of the CDR3 is TGTGCCAGCAGTTCTCTTGGGCCACGGAACACTGAAGCTTTCTTT. Translating gives CASSSLGPRNTEAFF.